The sequence of this TCR beta chain was determined in a study of T cell repertoires in cytomegalovirus infection. On the study more broadly: It was the public TCR beta signatures that indicated both CMV infection and matching HLA type.

V was shortened by 5 bases and J by 1 base, with 9 bases between the two germline ends. The CDR3 contains 13 residues. The germline CDR1 and CDR2 sequences are SQVTM and ANQGSEA. Findings and caveats of the study: The ex vivo response was dominated by HLA-C-restricted CMV-specific TCR beta clonotypes. Cumulated frequencies of public TCR beta families served to identify carriers of CMV plus the relevant HLA.

This clonotype was seen many times. Its antigen is not identified. TCRdb used MiXCR to reprocess the reads, holding one entry per CDR3 protein. Among roughly 240,000 distinct CDR3 sequences listed, about 7% were seen once. Sequenced input: PBMCs. This rearrangement joins TRBV29-1 to TRBJ1-3; D ambiguous. This receptor was identified in a human donor in good health (CMV status not recorded). Some clones in this sample may be carry-over from other donors' samples. In DNA form, the CDR3 reads TGCAGCGTTTCCCGGGGATCTGGAAACACCATATATTTT. Translating it yields CSVSRGSGNTIYF.